The rows below give T cell receptor beta chains drawn from one sample of a study of radiotherapy plus CTLA-4 blockade in lung cancer. Sequenced by immunoSEQ multiplex PCR; TCRdb stores in-frame clones only, minus some. Of some 110,000 clones listed, roughly 80% were seen once; the top ten hold roughly 3.1%. Sequencing used peripheral blood, obtained from a patient treated with radiotherapy plus ipilimumab. The receptors were sampled from a human donor with non-small cell lung cancer that progressed on radiotherapy plus ipilimumab. Some clones in this sample may be carry-over from other donors' samples. The CDR3 runs from the conserved cysteine through the conserved F or W. Fields, in order: D gene, J gene, V gene, clone size, CDR3 protein, CDR3 DNA. D genes are given only for firm matches. Part of the rows lack a size; the others show once, few, many or a class for expanded clones.

.	TRBJ1-2	TRBV2	.	CASSYDGTPYGYTF	TGTGCCAGCAGTTATGACGGGACACCGTATGGCTACACCTTC
TRBD1	TRBJ2-3	TRBV7-9	.	CASSLAPTGTDTQYF	TGTGCCAGCAGCTTAGCTCCGACAGGGACAGATACGCAGTATTTT
.	TRBJ2-1	TRBV5-4	.	CAGSSSYNEQFF	TGTGCCGGGTCAAGTTCCTACAATGAGCAGTTCTTC
.	TRBJ2-5	TRBV5-1	few	CASSLSSAGKTQYF	TGCGCCAGCAGCTTATCTAGCGCGGGAAAGACCCAGTACTTC
.	TRBJ2-7	TRBV2	.	CASSNPAASEQYF	TGTGCCAGCAGTAACCCGGCAGCCTCCGAGCAGTACTTC
.	TRBJ1-2	TRBV10-3	.	CATINVAGGDGYTF	TGTGCCACCATCAACGTGGCGGGGGGCGATGGCTACACCTTC
TRBD1	TRBJ1-2	TRBV27	.	CASSLRTGTINYGYTF	TGTGCCAGCAGTTTACGGACAGGTACCATTAACTATGGCTACACCTTC
TRBD1	TRBJ1-1	TRBV4-2	.	CASSDRDRGLSNTEAFF	TGTGCCAGCAGCGACAGGGACAGGGGTCTTAGTAACACTGAAGCTTTCTTT
TRBD2	TRBJ2-5	TRBV29-1	.	CNVVGASGQETQYF	TGCAACGTTGTAGGGGCTAGCGGCCAAGAGACCCAGTACTTC
.	TRBJ2-2	TRBV19	.	CASSIVVLRTGELFF	TGTGCCAGTAGTATAGTCGTTTTGAGGACCGGGGAGCTGTTTTTT
.	TRBJ2-3	TRBV7-9	.	CASSRQVVITDTQYF	TGTGCCAGCAGCCGTCAGGTTGTTATCACAGATACGCAGTATTTT
TRBD1	TRBJ1-2	TRBV2	.	CASSAGRGDYGYTF	TGTGCCAGCAGTGCAGGCAGGGGGGACTATGGCTACACCTTC
.	TRBJ1-2	TRBV19	.	CASTHIGSYRTNYGYTF	TGTGCCAGTACTCATATTGGGTCCTACAGAACTAACTATGGCTACACCTTC
.	TRBJ1-2	TRBV11-2	once	CASSNEGVYGYTF	TGTGCCAGCAGCAACGAGGGCGTCTATGGCTACACCTTC
.	TRBJ1-1	TRBV6-5	once	CASSYSVAENTEAFF	TGTGCCAGCAGTTACTCGGTCGCCGAGAACACTGAAGCTTTCTTT
.	TRBJ2-5	TRBV12-5	.	CASGPAGMWETQYF	TGTGCTAGTGGCCCTGCAGGGATGTGGGAGACCCAGTACTTC
.	TRBJ1-1	TRBV11-3	.	CASSYSGVNTEAFF	TGTGCCAGCAGCTATTCAGGGGTGAACACTGAAGCTTTCTTT
TRBD1	TRBJ1-5	TRBV15	.	CATSRDQRTGANQPQHF	TGTGCCACCAGCAGAGACCAAAGGACAGGGGCTAATCAGCCCCAGCATTTT
TRBD2	TRBJ2-1	TRBV27	.	CASSFMGGEQFF	TGTGCCAGCAGTTTCATGGGAGGGGAGCAGTTCTTC
.	TRBJ1-5	TRBV5-5	.	CASSLTSNSNQPQHF	TGTGCCAGCAGCTTGACCTCCAATAGCAATCAGCCCCAGCATTTT
.	TRBJ1-4	TRBV19	.	CASLGAVRGKLFF	TGTGCCAGTCTGGGGGCAGTGCGGGGAAAACTGTTTTTT
.	TRBJ1-6	TRBV18	.	CASSEQGSDSPLHF	TGTGCCAGCTCAGAACAGGGCAGCGATTCACCCCTCCACTTT
.	TRBJ2-7	TRBV2	.	CASSEPSGQYEQYF	TGTGCCAGCAGTGAACCCTCCGGACAGTACGAGCAGTACTTC
TRBD1	TRBJ1-1	TRBV2	.	CASSGTGEGEAFF	TGTGCCAGCAGCGGGACAGGGGAGGGAGAAGCTTTCTTT
.	TRBJ1-1	TRBV7-2	.	CASSRYRTVLNTEAFF	TGTGCCAGCAGCCGATATAGGACAGTTTTGAACACTGAAGCTTTCTTT
.	TRBJ2-7	TRBV29-1	few	CSVEEALEQYF	TGCAGCGTTGAAGAGGCCCTGGAGCAGTACTTC
.	TRBJ1-5	TRBV9	.	CASSVEGFGNQPQHF	TGTGCCAGCAGCGTAGAGGGGTTCGGCAATCAGCCCCAGCATTTT
.	TRBJ2-3	TRBV6-4	.	CASSARGGSTDTQYF	TGTGCCAGCAGTGCCCGCGGGGGCAGCACAGATACGCAGTATTTT
TRBD1	TRBJ2-5	TRBV16	.	CASSQEDRGQETQYF	TGTGCCAGCAGCCAAGAGGACAGGGGGCAAGAGACCCAGTACTTC
.	TRBJ1-3	TRBV4-3	few	CASSQDLERGRDTIYF	TGCGCCAGCAGCCAAGATCTAGAAAGGGGACGGGACACCATATATTTT
.	TRBJ2-2	TRBV6-6	.	CASSYGARGTGELFF	TGTGCCAGCAGTTACGGGGCCCGGGGCACCGGGGAGCTGTTTTTT
.	TRBJ1-5	TRBV18	.	CASSPSAGQINQPQHF	TGTGCCAGCTCACCATCAGCAGGACAGATAAATCAGCCCCAGCATTTT
.	TRBJ1-1	TRBV7-2	.	CASSLDHLNTEAFF	TGTGCCAGCAGCTTAGATCACTTGAACACTGAAGCTTTCTTT
.	TRBJ2-3	TRBV4-3	few	CASSQGGSLYTQYF	TGCGCCAGCAGCCAAGGCGGCTCTCTATATACGCAGTATTTT
.	TRBJ2-1	TRBV27	.	CASSLQGNNEQFF	TGTGCCAGCAGTCTACAGGGAAACAATGAGCAGTTCTTC
TRBD1	TRBJ2-7	TRBV13	.	CASSLQGETYEQYF	TGTGCCAGCAGCTTACAGGGGGAGACCTACGAGCAGTACTTC
.	TRBJ2-7	TRBV11-2	once	CASGPGGTGYEQYF	TGTGCCAGCGGACCGGGGGGGACAGGCTACGAGCAGTACTTC
.	TRBJ1-1	TRBV27	few	CASSLNSWRNTEAFF	TGTGCCAGCAGTTTAAATTCGTGGCGCAACACTGAAGCTTTCTTT
.	TRBJ1-2	TRBV19	.	CASRPEGRRYGYTF	TGTGCCAGTAGACCAGAGGGCAGGAGATATGGCTACACCTTC
.	TRBJ2-5	TRBV2	.	CASSARRDQETQYF	TGTGCCAGCAGTGCGAGGAGAGATCAAGAGACCCAGTACTTC
.	TRBJ1-5	TRBV4-3	medium-sized	CASSQVGHF	TGCGCCAGCAGCCAAGTTGGCCATTTT
TRBD1	TRBJ2-7	TRBV4-3	.	CASSQRTGGYEQYF	TGCGCCAGCAGCCAACGGACAGGGGGCTACGAGCAGTACTTC
.	TRBJ2-5	TRBV5-1	.	CASSPGDTETQYF	TGCGCCAGCAGCCCAGGGGACACAGAGACCCAGTACTTC
TRBD1	TRBJ2-7	TRBV5-1	.	CASRTGTEAQYF	TGCGCCAGCAGGACCGGGACAGAAGCACAGTACTTC
.	TRBJ2-2	TRBV5-6	.	CASSSGWRELFF	TGTGCCAGCAGCTCCGGGTGGAGGGAGCTGTTTTTT
.	TRBJ2-5	TRBV9	.	CASSAGVETQYF	TGTGCCAGCAGCGCAGGGGTGGAGACCCAGTACTTC
.	TRBJ1-2	TRBV2	.	CASSEGFVYYGYTF	TGTGCCAGCAGTGAGGGGTTTGTCTACTATGGCTACACCTTC
.	TRBJ1-1	TRBV2	.	CASTRGREYTEAFF	TGTGCCAGCACGCGGGGTAGGGAGTACACTGAAGCTTTCTTT
.	TRBJ2-7	TRBV10-3	.	CAIRQVSSHEQYF	TGTGCCATCAGGCAGGTTTCCTCTCACGAGCAGTACTTC
.	TRBJ2-3	TRBV28	.	CASNPQGPDTQYF	TGTGCCAGCAACCCGCAGGGACCAGATACGCAGTATTTT
.	TRBJ1-2	TRBV7-9	.	CASSLEQFGYTF	TGTGCCAGCAGCTTAGAACAGTTTGGCTACACCTTC
TRBD2	TRBJ2-7	TRBV19	.	CASSPGTSRVFYEQYF	TGTGCCAGTAGTCCAGGGACTAGCCGGGTGTTCTACGAGCAGTACTTC
.	TRBJ1-1	TRBV27	.	CASSLAENTEAFF	TGTGCCAGCAGTTTAGCAGAGAACACTGAAGCTTTCTTT
TRBD2	TRBJ2-5	TRBV13	.	CASSPFVAGGKETQYF	TGTGCCAGCAGCCCCTTTGTAGCGGGGGGAAAAGAGACCCAGTACTTC
.	TRBJ2-5	TRBV11-1	.	CASSLEGGGETQYF	TGTGCCAGCAGCTTAGAGGGGGGGGGAGAGACCCAGTACTTC
.	TRBJ2-5	TRBV7-2	.	CASSPQPGETQYF	TGTGCCAGCAGCCCACAACCCGGGGAGACCCAGTACTTC
.	TRBJ1-2	TRBV7-9	few	CASSISAGSYGYTF	TGTGCCAGCAGCATAAGCGCAGGGTCTTATGGCTACACCTTC
TRBD2	TRBJ2-5	TRBV2	.	CASRELAGYQETQYF	TGTGCCAGCAGGGAACTAGCGGGGTACCAAGAGACCCAGTACTTC
.	TRBJ2-1	TRBV28	.	CASSALSSDSYNEQFF	TGTGCCAGCAGTGCCCTCTCTAGCGACTCCTACAATGAGCAGTTCTTC
.	TRBJ1-1	TRBV7-3	.	CASSDGTEAFF	TGTGCCAGCAGCGACGGCACTGAAGCTTTCTTT